A selection of T cell receptor beta chains follows, all from one sample in a study of tumor and adjacent non-tumor tissue in lung cancer. MiXCR was run by TCRdb on the multiplex PCR reads, yielding one entry per CDR3 protein. This sample has approximately 71,000 distinct CDR3 sequences, with roughly 60% found just once. The sequenced sample was lung tumor tissue. All receptors derive from a man aged 50-59 years with non-small cell lung cancer. The CDR3 runs from the conserved cysteine through the conserved F or W. Each record gives: D gene, clone size, V gene, J gene, CDR3 DNA, CDR3 protein. D genes are given only for firm matches. Clone size is shown for a subset of rows, as once, few, many or a class of expanded clone.

NA	NA	TRBV6-6	TRBJ2-5	TGTGCCAGCAATACGCGCCGGGACGGGGGGCGGGGGGAGACCCAGTACTTC	CASNTRRDGGRGETQYF
NA	once	TRBV5-8	TRBJ2-2	TGTGCCAGCACCTGGACACTGAATACCGGTGAGCTGTTTTTT	CASTWTLNTGELFF
NA	medium-sized	TRBV11-2	TRBJ1-1	TGTGCCAGCAGCTTGTTAGGGGTCGGGACTGAAGCTTTCTTT	CASSLLGVGTEAFF
NA	NA	TRBV19	TRBJ2-1	TGTGCCAGCTCCGTAAGGGGGACCGACAATCAGCAGTTCTTC	CASSVRGTDNQQFF
NA	NA	TRBV4-1	TRBJ1-4	TGTGCCAGCAGCCAAGTCGGGACCGATAGGAAACTGTTTTTT	CASSQVGTDRKLFF
NA	NA	TRBV10-3	TRBJ2-5	TGTGCCACGAAAAACCAAGAGACCCAGTACTTC	CATKNQETQYF
NA	many	TRBV5-1	TRBJ2-7	TGCGCCAGCAGCTTGGTGGTGATGCCCTACGAGCAGTACTTC	CASSLVVMPYEQYF
NA	few	TRBV5-1	TRBJ2-7	TGCGCCAGCAGCTTCGTCTACCCGACCTACGAGCAGTACTTC	CASSFVYPTYEQYF
TRBD1	NA	TRBV6-6	TRBJ1-4	TGTGCCAGCGGTAGACAGGGTCGGGAAAAACTGCTTTTT	CASGRQGREKLLF
TRBD2	NA	TRBV10-3	TRBJ2-5	TGTGCCATCAGCCCGGGACTAGCGGAGACTGGCCTCCAAGAGACCCAGTACTTC	CAISPGLAETGLQETQYF
NA	few	TRBV18	TRBJ2-7	TGTGCCAGCTCGGGTGGAAGCCACTACGAGCAGTACTTC	CASSGGSHYEQYF
NA	few	TRBV2	TRBJ2-5	TGTGCCAGCAGTGAAAGGCCAGGGGAAGAGACCCAGTACTTC	CASSERPGEETQYF
TRBD1	NA	TRBV2	TRBJ2-7	TGTGCCAGCAGGGCCGGGACAGGATCCTACGAGCAGTACTTC	CASRAGTGSYEQYF
NA	NA	TRBV6-5	TRBJ1-5	TGTGCCAGCAGCTGCCTCGGGAGAGATCAGCCCCAGCATTTT	CASSCLGRDQPQHF
TRBD1	NA	TRBV2	TRBJ1-4	TGTGCCAGCAGGCCCACAGGGGCGGTGGAAAAACTGTTTTTT	CASRPTGAVEKLFF
NA	few	TRBV10-2	TRBJ1-2	TGCGCCAGCAGTGAAGGGGGGAGTAATGGCTACACCTTC	CASSEGGSNGYTF
NA	NA	TRBV11-2	TRBJ2-1	TGTGTCAGCAGCCCTTCTGGCGGAGGCGGTTATGTGCAGTTCTTC	CVSSPSGGGGYVQFF
NA	NA	TRBV12-3/TRBV12-4	TRBJ2-1	TGTGCCATAAGACTAGTGGCTACACCCTTCAGTGAGCAGTTCTTC	CAIRLVATPFSEQFF
NA	NA	TRBV20-1	TRBJ2-7	TGCGGTGCTAGACCGCCCTACGAGCAGTACTTC	CGARPPYEQYF
NA	many	TRBV10-3	TRBJ2-7	TGTGCCATCAGTGGGGGGACGGTCCCATACGAGCAGTACTTC	CAISGGTVPYEQYF
TRBD2	medium-sized	TRBV11-2	TRBJ2-5	TGTGCCAGCAGCCCTCTTGGGGGACTAGCGGGGGGGTTGGAGACCCAGTACTTC	CASSPLGGLAGGLETQYF
NA	NA	TRBV5-5	TRBJ2-4	TGTGCCGGCAGCCTCCTGACAGGGCCGGGAGGCATTCAGTACTTC	CAGSLLTGPGGIQYF
TRBD1	NA	TRBV6-5	TRBJ2-7	TGTGCCAGCAGTCACTCTGGACAGGGGCAGTACTTC	CASSHSGQGQYF
TRBD2	NA	TRBV10-2	TRBJ2-5	TGTGCCAGCAGTGAGTCGAAAGCGGGGCGCAAAGAGACCCAGTACTTC	CASSESKAGRKETQYF
TRBD2	NA	TRBV30	TRBJ2-5	TGTGCCTGGAGCCGGGGGACTAGCGGGATGGGTTATGAGACCCAGTACTTC	CAWSRGTSGMGYETQYF
TRBD1	few	TRBV7-9	TRBJ2-6	TGTGCCAGCAGCTCAGGGGGCCGTGGGGCCAACGTCCTGACTTTC	CASSSGGRGANVLTF
NA	once	TRBV6-7	TRBJ2-1	TGTGCCGGCAGTGAAATCCATGTGCAGTTCTTC	CAGSEIHVQFF
TRBD1	NA	TRBV6-6	TRBJ1-6	TGTGCCAGCAGTGGCGGACAGGATTATTCACCCTTCCACTTT	CASSGGQDYSPFHF
TRBD1	NA	TRBV5-5	TRBJ2-1	TGTGCCGGCAGCGACAGGGGGCAGCTCTTC	CAGSDRGQLF
TRBD1	many	TRBV20-1	TRBJ1-6	TGCAGTGCGCGACAGGGCTTCTCCTATAATTCACCCCTCCACTTT	CSARQGFSYNSPLHF
TRBD2	NA	TRBV11-3	TRBJ2-1	TGTGCCGGCAGCTTAGGGGTTAGCGGGGGACTTGGCGATGGGCAATTCTTC	CAGSLGVSGGLGDGQFF
TRBD1	NA	TRBV11-2	TRBJ1-4	TGTACCAGCAGCCTTACTCAGGGGGCTAATGAAAAACTGCTTTTT	CTSSLTQGANEKLLF
NA	once	TRBV12-3/TRBV12-4	TRBJ1-4	TGTGCCAGCAGGGTGGAGGGGCATAATGAAAAACCGTCTTTT	CASRVEGHNEKPSF
NA	NA	TRBV30	TRBJ2-7	TGTGGCCGGGGTGGGGGCTCAGGCGAGCAGTACTTC	CGRGGGSGEQYF
NA	many	TRBV6-1	TRBJ2-1	TGTGCCAGCAGCCAAGCACAGGGAACGACCTACAATGAGCAGTTCTTC	CASSQAQGTTYNEQFF
NA	many	TRBV20-1	TRBJ1-2	TGCAGTGCTAGCGCCGGACAGACTTTTAACTATGGCTACACCTTC	CSASAGQTFNYGYTF
NA	many	TRBV10-2	TRBJ1-2	TGCGCCAGCTACCCGGAGGGGGGTGGCTACACCTTC	CASYPEGGGYTF
NA	NA	TRBV20-1	TRBJ1-6	TGCAGTGCTAGAGACCGGACGATGAGCTCCTATAACTCACCCCTCAACTTT	CSARDRTMSSYNSPLNF
NA	many	TRBV5-4	TRBJ2-7	TGTGCCAGCAGCGGTATTGAGGGACTTTCCTACGAGCAGTACTTC	CASSGIEGLSYEQYF